This T cell receptor beta chain was captured in a study of regulatory dendritic cells for organ transplantation. The CDR3 covers 12 residues. V lost 0 bases, J lost 8 bases, and 8 bases lay in between. CDR1 is SGHNT and CDR2 is YYREEE in the germline V gene (reference sequence). Allogeneic regulatory or mature dendritic cells were co-cultured for less than 6 days with CFSE-labeled sorted T cells at 1:10. Sequencing was performed with immunoSEQ multiplex PCR; in TCRdb, only in-frame clones are kept and a portion is missing. The sample lists roughly 11,000 clones, around 92% occurring once. This clone occurred a few times. Its antigen is unidentified.

Sequenced sample: naive CD8+ T cells from blood cultured with dendritic cells. As for subset: CD45RA+ naive T cells. The chain combines TRBV5-4 with TRBJ1-2; D is undetermined. The clonotype comes from a human donor in good health. The chain's CDR3 is CASSLGGRGYTF. The CDR3 region has the DNA TGTGCCAGCAGCTTGGGGGGTCGCGGCTACACCTTC.